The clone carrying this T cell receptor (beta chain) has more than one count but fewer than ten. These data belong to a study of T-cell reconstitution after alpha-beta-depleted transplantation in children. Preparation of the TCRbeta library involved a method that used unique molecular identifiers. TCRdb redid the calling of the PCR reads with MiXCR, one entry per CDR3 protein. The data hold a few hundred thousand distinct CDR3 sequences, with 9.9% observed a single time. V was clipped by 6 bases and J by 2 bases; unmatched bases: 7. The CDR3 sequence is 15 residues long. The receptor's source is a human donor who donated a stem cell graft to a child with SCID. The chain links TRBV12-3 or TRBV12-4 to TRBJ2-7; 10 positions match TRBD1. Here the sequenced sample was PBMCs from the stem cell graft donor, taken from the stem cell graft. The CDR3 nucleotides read TGTGCCAGCAGGGAGACAGGGGGCCTCCCCTACGAGCAGTACTTC. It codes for CASRETGGLPYEQYF.